Sequencing of this T cell receptor (beta chain) was carried out in a study of Ad26.COV2.S vaccination and SARS-CoV-2 variants (dated by TCRdb to the early 2020s). Describing the broader study: Donors in the vaccine arm were drawn from COV1001, a multicentre, randomized, double-blind, placebo-controlled phase I-IIa trial testing Ad26.COV2.S in healthy adults. Ad26.COV2.S was given intramuscularly at 5x10^10 or 1x10^11 viral particles, as a single shot or as two shots 56 days apart. The specificity and breadth of SARS-CoV-2-reactive T cell receptors after Ad26.COV2.S vaccination were assessed by TCRbeta repertoire sequencing. The TCR-sequenced set comprised around 30 samples: some 20 Ad26.COV2.S vaccine recipients, 5 placebo recipients and 8 SARS-CoV-2 convalescent individuals. Trial participants were randomized into five groups of five: low-dose or high-dose Ad26.COV2.S given once or twice, or placebo on both occasions. Throughout the experiments and outcome assessment, investigators stayed blinded to trial group allocation. Paper-wide results and their limitations: Comparable non-spike TCR breadth was observed between vaccine and placebo recipients, consistent with only spike being contained in the vaccine. After vaccination, substantial breadth of spike-specific CD8+ and CD4+ T cell responses was reported. The authors noted that the TCR breadth and depth analyses may have underestimated total T cell responses. Comparing responses between vaccine doses or regimens was not something the study was powered to do. Higher spike-specific TCR breadth was observed in Ad26.COV2.S recipients than in placebo recipients (P = 0.0014).

Taken with the paper, the label for treatment or condition translates to: about 20 received Ad26.COV2.S at low or high dose, single or two shots; several received placebo; per-sample allocation not given. For vaccine and placebo recipients, repertoires were sequenced using samples collected on day 63 after the first injection. Between 29 July and 7 August 2020, Cohort 1b enrolled 20 to 30 adults aged 18-55 years at one site in Boston, USA. Ad26.COV2.S consisted of a replication-incompetent adenovirus type 26 vector by which a prefusion-stabilized SARS-CoV-2 spike protein from the original Wuhan strain was expressed. For this clone: Its antigen remains undetermined. No base-level quality is on record; no much larger clone is a single base apart.

After removal of 4 bases from V and 8 bases from J, the junction retains 10 bases not matched to a gene. The germline V gene encodes CDR1 SNHLY and CDR2 FYNNEI. The CDR3 numbers 16 residues from cysteine through phenylalanine. Only the CDR3 part of the read is kept: 48 bases, read in frame from the first base. TCRbeta CDR3 regions were sequenced with the immunoSEQ Assay. After extraction, genomic DNA underwent amplification by bias-controlled multiplex PCR, followed by high-throughput sequencing. Per the source publication's procedure: To quantify the absolute abundance of every unique TCRbeta CDR3 region, sequences were collapsed and filtered. Usable DNA was measured by amplifying reference genes present in all nucleated cells, and TCRbeta template counts were normalized to that usable DNA to estimate T cell fraction. Repertoire TCRs were annotated as SARS-CoV-2-specific when V gene, CDR3 amino acid sequence and J gene were exactly matched to a known reactive TCR set. The reference SARS-CoV-2 TCR set was derived from MIRA and filtered for enrichment in COVID-19-positive ImmuneCODE repertoires, a step that removed public or cross-reactive TCRs. Based on the MIRA antigens, annotated TCRs were further analysed at the level of specific ORF or position within ORF. Breadth was defined as the number of annotated unique rearrangements divided by the total number of unique productive rearrangements, and depth was defined as the summed frequency of the annotated unique rearrangements. Group comparisons of TCR breadth used two-sided Wilcoxon rank-sum tests. In TCRdb, the immuneACCESS table is reduced to in-frame sequences with V and J assigned. These tables do not hold every clone; where another copy was compared, an unresolved V gene accounts for under half, and the others remain unexplained. That table furnishes V, J and clone size, whereas the DNA furnished D and trimming. This sample comprises approximately 300,000 clones, around four fifths of them detected only once. About 2.1% of the sample rests with the top ten.

This clonotype was obtained from a person aged 18-65 years who received the Ad26.COV2.S COVID-19 vaccine or a placebo. This specimen consisted of peripheral blood, obtained in a trial of Ad26.COV2.S vaccine versus placebo. The rearrangement joined TRBV2 to TRBJ1-6; a stretch of 8 junction bases matches TRBD1. The DNA is TGTGCCAGCAGTGGACCGGGACAGGCCGGGGATTCACCCCTCCACTTT. This is translated as CASSGPGQAGDSPLHF. With the portions outside the CDR3 filled from the reference TRBV2 and TRBJ1-6 genes, the complete variable region becomes EPEVTQTPSHQVTQMGQEVILRCVPISNHLYFYWYRQILGQKVEFLVSFYNNEISEKSEIFDDQFSVERPDGSNFTLKIRSTKLEDSAMYFCASSGPGQAGDSPLHFGNGTRLTVT.